The 23 T cell receptor beta chains reported below all come from one sample, sequenced in a study of blood T cells in healthy people across ages. With a J-beta primer mix and a sample-barcoded 5' primer, a second PCR ran about 7 to 12 cycles. TCRdb ran MiXCR on the 5' RACE reads and lists one entry per CDR3 protein. Altogether 650,000 to 700,000 distinct CDR3 sequences are present, roughly 32% being singletons, with the ten largest covering 15%. Sample: blood. These receptors were obtained from an elderly woman in good health.

This chain uses TRBV3-1 with TRBJ2-2; a weak D match, TRBD2 (7 bases). In germline, CDR1 is LGHDT, CDR2 YNNKEL (reference sequence). V was shortened by 0 bases and J by 7 bases, with 12 bases between the two germline ends. This CDR3 contains 15 residues. This chain's CDR3 is CASSQERGGLGELFF. For the CDR3, the DNA is TGTGCCAGCAGCCAAGAAAGGGGGGGGCTCGGGGAGCTGTTTTTT.

In its sample, this clonotype was seen many times. V usage is TRBV5-1 and J usage is TRBJ2-5; a possible D gene is TRBD1 (6 bases). The V and J ends lost 0 bases and 4 bases respectively, with 16 bases between them. The CDR3 length is 16 residues. CDR1 is SGHRS and CDR2 is YFSETQ in the germline V gene. The CDR3 DNA is TGCGCCAGCAGCTTGGGTCTAGGGGGAAACGGAGAGACCCAGTACTTC. It codes for CASSLGLGGNGETQYF.

Comments on this clonotype: At one boundary the junction diverges from the germline segment, which might be a read error. V is TRBV5-1 and J is TRBJ2-5; perhaps TRBD1 as D (6 bases). There are 15 residues in the CDR3. The germline CDR1 and CDR2 sequences are SGHRS and YFSETQ. The CDR3: CASSTGPSRQETLYF. The CDR3 nucleotides are TGCGCCAGCTCGACAGGCCCAAGCCGACAAGAGACCCTGTACTTC.

This clonotype was detected ten times or more. This rearrangement joins TRBV12-3 or TRBV12-4 to TRBJ1-2; D unresolved. The CDR3 sequence is 15 residues long. Between the trimmed V and J ends, which lost 6 bases and 8 bases, there was a span of 22 bases. Here the CDR3 DNA reads TGTGCCAGCAGCCGTCATGACCTACTTAAGAGCGGCTACACCTTC. Its protein product is CASSRHDLLKSGYTF.

The chain combines TRBV12-3 or TRBV12-4 with TRBJ2-4; 11 bases are shared with TRBD1. The CDR3 is made up of 15 amino acids. After removal of 7 bases from V and 7 bases from J, the junction contained 9 bases not matched to a gene. Here the CDR3 DNA reads TGTGCCAGCACCGAATACGGGACAGGGGGGAACATTCAGTACTTC. It encodes CASTEYGTGGNIQYF.

There are many counts of this clonotype. The V gene is TRBV20-1, the J gene TRBJ2-3; 7 bases map to TRBD2. After removal of 5 bases from V and 0 bases from J, the junction contained 5 bases not matched to a gene. Germline V lookup: CDR1 DFQATT, CDR2 SNEGSKA (reference sequence). CDR3 length: 14 residues. Written as DNA, the CDR3 is TGCAGTGCTCATACCGGGGGGAGCACAGATACGCAGTATTTT. This gives the protein CSAHTGGSTDTQYF.

This clonotype was counted between two and nine times. The rearrangement uses TRBV7-9 and TRBJ1-1, with TRBD1 identical over 7 bases. Germline V gene lookup returns CDR1 SEHNR and CDR2 FQNEAQ (reference sequence). Trimming at V came to 5 bases and at J to 8 bases, leaving 14 bases not matched to a gene. This CDR3 contains 15 residues. CDR3 residues: CASSPRQGKAAEAFF. In DNA, the CDR3 is TGTGCCAGCAGCCCACGACAGGGCAAAGCGGCGGAAGCTTTCTTT.

The table lists this clonotype with a few counts. This chain uses TRBV28 with TRBJ1-5, with D unresolved. V was shortened by 1 base and J by 7 bases, with 20 bases between the two germline ends. The CDR3 covers 17 residues. CDR1 and CDR2 from the germline V gene are MDHEN and SYDVKM. This chain's CDR3 is CASSLSAPRSARQPQHF. CDR3 coding DNA: TGTGCCAGCAGTTTATCCGCCCCTCGGAGCGCTCGGCAGCCCCAGCATTTT.

This clonotype was picked up a small number of times. The junction differs from germline at one of its ends, possibly a read error. The chain links TRBV12-3 or TRBV12-4 to TRBJ2-3; no clear D gene. The CDR3 is 14 residues long. CDR3: CASSLSVSADAQYF. CDR3 nucleotides: TGTGCCAGCAGTTTGAGCGTCAGCGCAGATGCGCAGTATTTT.

This clonotype was observed at least ten times. The chain uses TRBV6-5 and TRBJ1-2; D not certain. CDR3 length equals 14 residues. The germline V gene has CDR1 MNHEY and CDR2 SVGAGI. The V and J ends lost 0 bases and 4 bases respectively, with 9 bases between them. The CDR3 region is CASSYSREGYGYTF. Here the CDR3 DNA reads TGTGCCAGCAGTTACTCGCGGGAAGGCTATGGCTACACCTTC.

There are a few counts of this clonotype. CDR3 nucleotides: TGTGCCAGTAGTTCATTCTCTACAGGGAATGGCAATCAGCCCCAGCATTTT. It yields the protein CASSSFSTGNGNQPQHF. The rearrangement uses TRBV19 and TRBJ1-5; tentatively, D is TRBD1 (6 bases). The CDR3 extends over 17 amino acids. Germline V CDR1 and CDR2: LNHDA, SQIVND (reference sequence). The ends were cut back, 5 bases at V and 2 bases at J, with 19 bases in the middle.

This clonotype was found a few times. V usage is TRBV27 and J usage is TRBJ2-7, with D possibly being TRBD2 (6 bases). This CDR3 spans 17 amino acids. Per the germline V gene, CDR1 is MNHEY and CDR2 is SMNVEV (reference sequence). V shed 2 bases and J shed 7 bases, with 24 bases lying between them. CDR3 DNA sequence: TGTGCCAGCAGTTTACCGCGAGGCGGGACCGCAGCGGTGGAGCAGTACTTC. Protein product: CASSLPRGGTAAVEQYF.

This clonotype was observed at least ten times. CDR3 nucleotides: TGCGCCAGCAGCTTGGACGGCAGTGGGGGGGCTGGGTCACCCCTCCACTTT. Translation gives CASSLDGSGGAGSPLHF. The gene calls are TRBV5-1 and TRBJ1-6, with D possibly matching TRBD1 (6 bases). CDR1 and CDR2 from the germline V gene are SGHRS and YFSETQ. V gave up 0 bases and J gave up 10 bases, with 20 bases separating them. This CDR3 region has 17 residues.

This clonotype was picked up many times. This chain joins TRBV5-1 and TRBJ2-1; D might be TRBD1 or TRBD2, each matching 5 bases. V lost 4 bases and J lost 5, with 13 bases in between. Germline V gives CDR1 SGHRS, CDR2 YFSETQ. The CDR3 extends over 14 amino acids. The CDR3 reads CASSLGTVDNEQFF. CDR3 bases: TGCGCCAGCAGCCTCGGGACCGTTGACAATGAGCAGTTCTTC. Drawing the rest from reference TRBV5-1 and TRBJ2-1, the complete variable domain is KAGVTQTPRYLIKTRGQQVTLSCSPISGHRSVSWYQQTPGQGLQFLFEYFSETQRNKGNFPGRFSGRQFSNSRSEMNVSTLELGDSALYLCASSLGTVDNEQFFGPGTRLTVL.

As to this clonotype: It may be a read error: a sequence one base away is much more abundant. Because the CDR3's place on the DNA is in doubt, the DNA is left out and the CDR3 is given as listed by TCRdb. This rearrangement joins TRBV13 to TRBJ2-1; no check of the table's D call, TRBD2, against the DNA was made. With termini counted, the CDR3 has 13 amino acids. Germline CDR1 is PRHDT and CDR2 is FYEKMQ (reference sequence). The CDR3 here is CASRWGPGNEQLF.

This chain links TRBV20-1 with TRBJ1-2, with TRBD1 matching 9 bases. This CDR3 is built from 14 residues. V gave up 0 bases and J gave up 8 bases; unmatched junction bases: 7. Germline assignment: CDR1 DFQATT and CDR2 SNEGSKA (reference sequence). The CDR3 bases are TGCAGTGCTAGAGAATCCAGGGACAGGGAAGGCTACACCTTC. This sequence encodes CSARESRDREGYTF.

For this clonotype: A much larger clone lies a single base off, so this may be a read error. The J gene is TRBJ2-3, the V gene TRBV5-8; D perhaps matches TRBD1 (6 bases). Germline V lookup: CDR1 SGHTS, CDR2 YDEGEE. The length of the CDR3 is 16 residues. Written as DNA, the CDR3 is TGTGCCAGCAACTTGGATTTGGCAGGGGCCACAGATACGCAGTATTTT. Protein sequence: CASNLDLAGATDTQYF. Using reference TRBV5-8 and TRBJ2-3 for the parts outside the CDR3, the full variable domain is EAGVTQSPTHLIKTRGQQATLRCSPISGHTSVYWYQQALGLGLQFLLWYDEGEERNRGNFPPRFSGRQFPNYSSELNVNALELEDSALYLCASNLDLAGATDTQYFGPGTRLTVL.

The gene calls are TRBV13 and TRBJ2-5; the match to TRBD2 covers 7 bases. The CDR3 length is 15 residues. J gave up 11 bases and V 5 bases, and 17 bases lay outside the gene matches. The germline V gene encodes CDR1 PRHDT and CDR2 FYEKMQ (reference sequence). The DNA for the CDR3 is TGTGCCAGCAGCCCCCCAGGATCGGGTTTGCGGGAGCAGTACTTC. Amino acid sequence: CASSPPGSGLREQYF.

This clonotype came up a few times. The CDR3 DNA sequence: TGTGCCAGCATCCCCCGACAGGGGATTCGGACTGAAGCTTTCTTT. Amino acid sequence: CASIPRQGIRTEAFF. The chain links TRBV6-5 to TRBJ1-1; 8 bases are a match to TRBD1. The CDR3 is 15 amino acids. With V trimmed by 7 bases and J by 5 bases, 12 bases remained unmatched. Per the germline V gene, CDR1 is MNHEY and CDR2 is SVGAGI.

The chain has TRBV20-1 and TRBJ2-3; D gene unclear. This CDR3 contains 12 residues. Germline V gene lookup returns CDR1 DFQATT and CDR2 SNEGSKA (reference sequence). V was shortened by 5 bases and J by 2 bases, with 8 bases between the two germline ends. The DNA for the CDR3 is TGCAGTGCTTGGGAACCCACAGATACGCAGTATTTT. This translates into CSAWEPTDTQYF.

In its sample, this clonotype was seen many times. This CDR3 reads CASSRSPSSYNEQFF. The CDR3 DNA reads TGTGCCAGCAGTAGGTCTCCGAGCTCCTACAATGAGCAGTTCTTC. The chain carries TRBV6-6 and TRBJ2-1; D is ambiguous. In germline, CDR1 is MNHNY, CDR2 SVGAGI (reference sequence). The CDR3 covers 15 residues. Trimming left V 5 bases short and J 0 bases short, with 11 bases between.

Worth noting for this clonotype: This may be a read error, as it is one base from a much larger clone. The gene calls are TRBV7-2 and TRBJ2-5; 9 nucleotides match TRBD1. This CDR3 comprises 15 residues. Germline CDR1 SGHTA, CDR2 FQGNSA. CDR3 region: CASNLGQGRVETQYF. For the CDR3, the DNA is TGTGCCAGCAACTTAGGACAGGGGAGGGTAGAGACCCAGTACTTC.

There are a few counts of this clonotype. This chain links TRBV5-6 with TRBJ2-1, with unresolved D. This CDR3 contains 13 residues. Germline lookup yields CDR1 SGHDT and CDR2 YYEEEE. V was trimmed by 1 base and J by 10 bases, leaving 12 bases between them. The CDR3 nucleotides read TGTGCCAGCAGCTTGAAGGGTCCCTACGAGCAGTTCTTC. It yields the protein CASSLKGPYEQFF.